This TCR beta chain is from a study of blood T cell repertoires in COVID-19. In the study's own analysis: By means of reference gene primer amplification, nucleated cell counts were estimated. The method was immunoSEQ multiplex PCR; TCRdb's version includes in-frame clones alone and lacks a portion of them. V, J and clone size are those of that table, while D and trimming were read from the DNA. The data hold roughly 34,000 clones, with 87% observed a single time. This clone appeared a few times. V was pared by 6 bases and J by 4 bases, with 11 bases of the junction left unmatched. CDR1 is MDHEN, CDR2 SYDVKM, per germline. The CDR3 consists of 15 residues.

The chain employs TRBV28 and TRBJ2-7; 8 nucleotides align to TRBD2. The sample taken for sequencing was peripheral blood. The receptor comes from a man at least 80 years old with active COVID-19. The CDR3 is CASRPTSGGRYEQYF. DNA of the CDR3: TGTGCCAGCAGACCTACTTCGGGGGGGCGGTACGAGCAGTACTTC.